This TCR beta chain was identified in a study of blood T cells in healthy people across ages. Study results and caveats: Among long-lived donors, naive CD4+ cells were more numerous and diversity higher than in aged donors.

Caucasian, healthy and from Russia, the donors were aged between 6 and 90. No fewer than 5.5 micrograms of total RNA were isolated from every sample. Together with a sample-barcoded 5' primer, a J-beta primer mix was included in a second PCR lasting roughly 6 to 12 cycles. Researchers report that a template-switch adaptor with 12 random nucleotides tagged each cDNA molecule. One entry per CDR3 protein, called by TCRdb with MiXCR from the 5' RACE reads. Seen here are roughly 1.6 million distinct CDR3 sequences, about 31% observed once, and the top ten hold 11%. This clonotype was found a few times. Antigen specificity is unknown. V lost 2 bases and J lost 5; bases outside the gene matches: 4. The CDR3 spans 15 residues. The germline V gene encodes CDR1 SGHTA and CDR2 FQGTGA.

The TCR was taken from a woman between 25 and 40 years old in good health. V is TRBV7-3 and J is TRBJ2-1; 9 bases agree with TRBD1. The sample comprised blood. The CDR3 nucleotides are TGTGCCAGCAGCTTACCAGGGACAGGGAACAATGAGCAGTTCTTC. Translating gives CASSLPGTGNNEQFF.